The 17 T cell receptor beta chains below were found in one sample sequenced in a study of T cell clones after liver transplantation. The protocol was immunoSEQ multiplex PCR, while the TCRdb copy is restricted to in-frame clones and leaves out a portion. Of about 99,000 clones listed, 80% to 90% were seen once; the top ten hold approximately 3%. The specimen was CD4+ T cells from blood, collected approximately 45 months after liver transplant. These receptors were taken from a human patient who received a liver transplant. Some T cells may have come from the graft donor.

The J gene is TRBJ2-2, the V gene TRBV29-1; perhaps TRBD1 as D (6 bases). V lost 7 bases and J 7 bases, leaving 16 bases between the germline ends. This CDR3 has 13 amino acids. Germline V gene sequence: CDR1 SQVTM, CDR2 ANQGSEA. CDR3 in amino acids: CSGFRVQGGELFF. The CDR3 DNA follows: TGCAGCGGCTTCAGGGTACAGGGCGGGGAGCTGTTTTTT.

The J gene is TRBJ1-2, the V gene TRBV5-1, with D unresolved. CDR3 length equals 13 residues. V was cut by 5 bases and J by 0 bases, with 8 bases left in between. CDR1 SGHRS and CDR2 YFSETQ come from the germline V gene. Here the CDR3 reads CASRNSSNYGYTF. CDR3 nucleotides: TGCGCCAGCAGGAACAGCTCTAACTATGGCTACACCTTC.

The chain recombines TRBV4-3 with TRBJ2-3, with 11 bases fitting TRBD2. Trimming cost V 0 bases and J 4 bases; bases outside gene matches: 9. Per germline, CDR1 LGHNA and CDR2 YSLEER. This CDR3 is 18 amino acids long. CDR3 sequence reads: CASSQDIAGGLLSDTQYF. For the CDR3, the DNA is TGCGCCAGCAGCCAAGATATAGCGGGGGGGCTTTTATCAGATACGCAGTATTTT.

The chain has TRBV5-5 and TRBJ1-3; tentatively, D is TRBD1 (5 bases). The CDR3 consists of 16 residues. CDR1 is SGHKS, CDR2 YYEKEE, per germline (reference sequence). The V end lost 0 bases, the J end lost 2 bases, and 12 bases lay between the germline ends. As DNA, the CDR3 is TGTGCCAGCAGCTTGGGGGCGGCAGGGACTGGAAACACCATATATTTT. Translated, it gives CASSLGAAGTGNTIYF.

The CDR3 DNA follows: TGTGCCAGCTCTTCAGGAATAGATGAGCAGTTCTTC. It translates to CASSSGIDEQFF. The chain employs TRBV18 and TRBJ2-1; the D is unclear. Trimming removed 6 bases at V and 8 bases at J, with 11 bases between. This CDR3 has 12 amino acids. CDR1 is KGHSH and CDR2 is LQKENI in the germline V gene.

This clone was recorded once. This chain links TRBV5-4 with TRBJ2-1; D uncertain. Trimming took 0 bases from V and 10 from J, leaving 14 bases between them. The germline V gene has CDR1 SGHNT and CDR2 YYREEE (reference sequence). This CDR3 comprises 14 residues. Here the CDR3 reads CASSLGGRDIEQFF. The CDR3, as DNA: TGTGCCAGCAGCTTGGGAGGTAGGGATATAGAGCAGTTCTTC.

This clone was seen only a few times. J is TRBJ2-1 and V is TRBV7-9, with TRBD2 identical over 14 bases. The CDR3 covers 15 residues. CDR1 is SEHNR and CDR2 is FQNEAQ in the germline V gene (reference sequence). V gave up 5 bases and J gave up 7 bases; unmatched junction bases: 4. The CDR3 loop reads CASSAGTSGRNEQFF. The CDR3 coding sequence is TGTGCCAGCAGCGCCGGGACTAGCGGGAGAAATGAGCAGTTCTTC.

This clone appeared a single time. V usage is TRBV12-2 and J usage is TRBJ2-7; whether TRBD2, the table's D call, matches the DNA was not checked. TRBV12-2 corresponds to a pseudogene. CDR3 length: 15 residues. CDR3 region: CASRFAGESSYEQYF. DNA of the CDR3: TGTGCAAGTCGCTTTGCGGGGGAAAGCTCCTACGAGCAGTACTTC.

The chain carries TRBV6-5 and TRBJ2-1; a possible D gene is TRBD2 (5 bases). The V and J ends lost 6 bases and 10 bases respectively, with 10 bases between them. The V gene's germline CDR1 is MNHEY and CDR2 SVGAGI. The CDR3 is 11 residues long. CDR3 amino acids: CASRRGGEQFF. The DNA for the CDR3 is TGTGCCAGCAGACGGGGTGGGGAGCAGTTCTTC.

The V and J genes are TRBV28 and TRBJ2-1, with 7 bases fitting TRBD2. The germline gives CDR1 MDHEN, CDR2 SYDVKM. V was pared by 2 bases and J by 1 base, with 11 bases of the junction left unmatched. This CDR3 is built from 18 residues. The CDR3 loop is CASSLTVGGPLSYNEQFF. The DNA for the CDR3 is TGTGCCAGCAGTTTAACCGTGGGAGGGCCCCTATCCTACAATGAGCAGTTCTTC.

The rearrangement uses TRBV18 and TRBJ2-7; D uncertain. The length of the CDR3 is 15 residues. V was pared by 4 bases and J by 0 bases, with 13 bases between. CDR1 is KGHSH and CDR2 is LQKENI in the germline V gene. CDR3 region: CASSLDTIYSYEQYF. In DNA form, the CDR3 reads TGTGCCAGCTCACTTGACACTATTTACTCCTACGAGCAGTACTTC.

This chain links TRBV7-2 with TRBJ2-1, with 14 bases that match TRBD2. Germline V gene sequence: CDR1 SGHTA, CDR2 FQGNSA. Unmatched junction bases numbered 8, after V lost 3 bases and J lost 7 bases. CDR3 length: 17 residues. CDR3 loop: CASSLRTSGRWGNEQFF. The CDR3 region has the DNA TGTGCCAGCAGCTTGAGGACTAGCGGGAGGTGGGGAAATGAGCAGTTCTTC. Full variable domain (remainder filled in from reference TRBV7-2 and TRBJ2-1): GAGVSQSPSNKVTEKGKDVELRCDPISGHTALYWYRQSLGQGLEFLIYFQGNSAPDKSGLPSDRFSAERTGGSVSTLTIQRTQQEDSAVYLCASSLRTSGRWGNEQFFGPGTRLTVL.

The chain carries TRBV19 and TRBJ1-4, with no clear D. Germline lookup yields CDR1 LNHDA and CDR2 SQIVND (reference sequence). The V and J ends lost 2 bases and 8 bases respectively, with 9 bases between them. This CDR3 spans 13 amino acids. CDR3 DNA sequence: TGTGCCAGTAGTATAAGGGCCCGGGAAAAACTGTTTTTT. Translated: CASSIRAREKLFF.

CDR3 protein: CASSLGGNNEKLFF. CDR3 nucleotide sequence: TGTGCCAGCAGCTTGGGGGGGAATAATGAAAAACTGTTTTTT. The V call is TRBV5-5, the J call TRBJ1-4, with D possibly matching TRBD1 (5 bases). The CDR3 consists of 14 residues. With 0 bases removed from V and 4 bases from J, the gap between germline ends came to 7 bases. Germline V gives CDR1 SGHKS, CDR2 YYEKEE (reference sequence).

This chain connects TRBV6-5 to TRBJ1-4; no firm D call. Trimming took off 5 bases at V and 0 bases at J, with 10 bases between the two ends. Germline V CDR1 and CDR2: MNHEY, SVGAGI. The CDR3 is made up of 15 amino acids. The CDR3, as DNA: TGTGCCAGCAGTCGGACGGAAGCAACTAATGAAAAACTGTTTTTT. This codes for CASSRTEATNEKLFF.

This rearrangement joins TRBV10-3 to TRBJ2-2; 7 bases align to TRBD2. Germline CDR1 ENHRY, CDR2 SYGVKD. This CDR3 region has 17 residues. J lost 5 bases, V lost 2 bases, and 11 bases had no gene match. This CDR3 reads CAISEESRLAGTGELFF. CDR3 sequence (DNA): TGTGCCATCAGTGAGGAGAGTAGACTAGCAGGGACCGGGGAGCTGTTTTTT.

CDR3 residues: CASRRQGASNEQFF. The CDR3 DNA sequence: TGTGCCAGCAGAAGGCAGGGGGCATCGAATGAGCAGTTCTTC. The chain employs TRBV6-5 and TRBJ2-1, with 8 nucleotides matching TRBD1. This CDR3 is 14 amino acids long. J gave up 7 bases and V 6 bases, and 8 bases lay outside the gene matches. CDR1 and CDR2 from the germline V gene are MNHEY and SVGAGI.